This passage covers 30 T cell receptor beta chains from one sample sequenced in a study of blood T cells in healthy people across ages. A second 7 to 11 cycle PCR used barcoded and J-beta primers. One entry per CDR3 protein, called by TCRdb with MiXCR from the 5' RACE reads. The profile shows 1.4 million or so distinct CDR3 sequences, 40% to 45% of them singletons. Specimen: blood. Source of these receptors: a woman aged 18-35 years in good health.

The table lists this clonotype with a few counts. The J gene is TRBJ2-7, the V gene TRBV2; 7 nucleotides align to TRBD1. V shed 4 bases, J shed 0 bases, and the junction held 3 bases outside the gene matches. This CDR3 region has 14 residues. Germline V gene sequence: CDR1 SNHLY, CDR2 FYNNEI. In DNA form, the CDR3 reads TGTGCCAGCAGTGTGGACAGGCGCTCCTACGAGCAGTACTTC. As protein: CASSVDRRSYEQYF. Combining the CDR3 with reference TRBV2 and TRBJ2-7 gives the whole variable domain EPEVTQTPSHQVTQMGQEVILRCVPISNHLYFYWYRQILGQKVEFLVSFYNNEISEKSEIFDDQFSVERPDGSNFTLKIRSTKLEDSAMYFCASSVDRRSYEQYFGPGTRLTVT.

The chain joins TRBV7-2 to TRBJ2-3; weak D call: TRBD2 (5 bases). Trimming left V 1 base short and J 0 bases short, with 11 bases between. Looked up from germline, CDR1 is SGHTA and CDR2 is FQGNSA. CDR3 length equals 16 residues. DNA of the CDR3: TGTGCCAGCAGCTTAGGAGCCGGGGAAAGCACAGATACGCAGTATTTT. Amino acids: CASSLGAGESTDTQYF.

This clonotype was counted between two and nine times. The rearrangement uses TRBV7-9 and TRBJ1-2; D is possibly TRBD1 (5 bases). V shed 6 bases and J shed 8 bases, with 25 bases lying between them. CDR1 and CDR2 from the germline V gene are SEHNR and FQNEAQ (reference sequence). This CDR3 is built from 16 residues. In nucleotides, the CDR3 is TGTGCCAGCAGTTATCCCTGGGGGGAAGAAGAAAGGGGCTACACCTTC. Its translation: CASSYPWGEEERGYTF. Looking up the rest from reference TRBV7-9 and TRBJ1-2 gives the full variable domain: DTGVSQNPRHKITKRGQNVTFRCDPISEHNRLYWYRQTLGQGPEFLTYFQNEAQLEKSRLLSDRFSAERPKGSFSTLEIQRTEQGDSAMYLCASSYPWGEEERGYTFGSGTRLTVV.

This rearrangement joins TRBV20-1 to TRBJ1-1; unclear D gene. This CDR3 spans 14 amino acids. Germline V gives CDR1 DFQATT, CDR2 SNEGSKA (reference sequence). V was shortened by 2 bases and J by 1 base, with 11 bases between the two germline ends. CDR3 sequence reads: CSARRRRTNTEAFF. The CDR3 DNA is TGCAGTGCTAGAAGGCGGCGGACGAACACTGAAGCTTTCTTT.

CDR3 loop: CASSQAKQSNQPQHF. For the CDR3, the DNA is TGCGCCAGCAGCCAAGCAAAACAGAGCAATCAGCCCCAGCATTTT. This chain links TRBV4-1 with TRBJ1-5, with D unresolved. This CDR3 spans 15 amino acids. Germline assignment: CDR1 MGHRA and CDR2 YSYEKL. Trimming pared 1 base from V and 1 base from J, leaving 8 bases between.

The chain couples TRBV5-1 to TRBJ1-1; possible D gene TRBD1, 5 bases. Germline values: CDR1 SGHRS, CDR2 YFSETQ. The CDR3 is 16 amino acids. Trimming took off 0 bases at V and 1 base at J, with 13 bases between the two ends. CDR3 region: CASSLGPSRGNTEAFF. The CDR3 DNA reads TGCGCCAGCAGCTTGGGTCCTTCGAGGGGGAACACTGAAGCTTTCTTT.

The J gene is TRBJ1-1, the V gene TRBV4-2; no firm D call. V was pared by 8 bases and J by 0 bases, with 10 bases between. The CDR3 is 13 residues long. Germline V gene lookup returns CDR1 LGHNA and CDR2 YNFKEQ. The CDR3 DNA reads TGTGCCAGCGAAGAGGGATTGAACACTGAAGCTTTCTTT. Amino acids: CASEEGLNTEAFF.

This clonotype was seen a single time. In DNA form, the CDR3 reads TGTGCCAGCAGCTTACGGGGAATTCGCTCTGGAAACACCATATATTTT. It encodes CASSLRGIRSGNTIYF. The chain is built from TRBV7-9 and TRBJ1-3; D gene ambiguous. The V and J ends lost 2 bases and 0 bases respectively, with 11 bases between them. The CDR3 is 16 residues long. Germline-derived CDR1 and CDR2 are SEHNR and FQNEAQ (reference sequence).

The rearrangement joins TRBV12-3 or TRBV12-4 to TRBJ2-1; D call uncertain. The J call may not be correct, given that the DNA end is closer to TRBJ2-7. The CDR3 is 11 residues long. CDR3 amino acids: CASRLHNEQYF. CDR3 DNA sequence: TGTGCCAGCAGGCTACACAATGAGCAGTACTTC.

This sequence joins TRBV10-3 and TRBJ2-1, with 8 bases identical to TRBD1. Germline V gives CDR1 ENHRY, CDR2 SYGVKD. This CDR3 is 14 amino acids long. Germline trimming cut 7 bases from V and 3 bases from J; bases unmatched to any gene: 5. CDR3 amino acids: CAIKGTGIYNEQFF. The CDR3 DNA reads TGTGCCATCAAAGGGACAGGAATCTACAATGAGCAGTTCTTC.

The CDR3 nucleotides are TGTGCCAGCAGCTTAGCTGGTCTTGAGGGCGTCTTCTACGAGCAGTACTTC. This codes for CASSLAGLEGVFYEQYF. The rearrangement links TRBV7-2 to TRBJ2-7; a possible D gene is TRBD2 (5 bases). Trimming removed 0 bases at V and 3 bases at J, with 18 bases between. CDR3 length: 17 amino acids. Germline V gene lookup returns CDR1 SGHTA and CDR2 FQGNSA.

The chain has TRBV27 and TRBJ1-2; D unresolved. Germline CDR1 and CDR2: MNHEY and SMNVEV (reference sequence). V shed 3 bases and J shed 4 bases, with 15 bases lying between them. The CDR3 is 15 residues long. The CDR3 sequence is CASSFVEAVGYGYTF. CDR3 nucleotides: TGTGCCAGCAGTTTTGTAGAAGCGGTGGGCTATGGCTACACCTTC.

The chain combines TRBV28 with TRBJ2-7, with TRBD2 matching 8 bases. The closer fit of TRBJ2-4 to the DNA end suggests the J call may be wrong. Germline V gene sequence: CDR1 MDHEN, CDR2 SYDVKM. The CDR3 totals 16 residues. CDR3 sequence reads: CASSPVRLIGRDIQYF. CDR3 DNA sequence: TGTGCCAGCAGTCCCGTTCGACTGATCGGGAGGGACATTCAGTACTTC.

This chain joins TRBV20-1 and TRBJ2-7; the match to TRBD2 covers 9 bases. CDR1 DFQATT and CDR2 SNEGSKA come from the germline V gene (reference sequence). The CDR3 consists of 15 residues. Losses at the gene ends were 0 bases for V and 3 bases for J; bases not matched to a gene: 6. The CDR3 loop is CSARDQTSGNYEQYF. The CDR3 DNA is TGCAGTGCTAGAGATCAGACTAGCGGTAACTACGAGCAGTACTTC.

The CDR3 bases are TGTGCCAGCAGCCACCTAAGGACAGCGATCCCACTCTCTGGGGCCAACGTCCTGACTTTC. This translates into CASSHLRTAIPLSGANVLTF. The V call is TRBV3-1, the J call TRBJ2-6; TRBD1 is a possible D gene (6 bases). The CDR3 is made up of 20 amino acids. Trimming stripped 3 bases from V and 0 bases from J, with 21 bases between. The germline V gene encodes CDR1 LGHDT and CDR2 YNNKEL (reference sequence).

This clonotype was seen just once. J is TRBJ2-7 and V is TRBV6-1, with D unresolved. Trimming stripped 6 bases from V and 7 bases from J, with 22 bases between. Germline CDR1 and CDR2: MNHNS and SASEGT. This CDR3 is built from 15 residues. The CDR3 reads CASSHPRMSIGEQYF. In DNA form, the CDR3 reads TGTGCCAGCAGCCACCCGCGTATGTCCATCGGGGAGCAGTACTTC.

Notes on this clonotype: Its ends do not fully match the called genes, so a read error is possible. This chain links TRBV12-3 or TRBV12-4 with TRBJ1-5, with D uncertain. This CDR3 has 12 amino acids. The CDR3 DNA reads TGTGCCAGCAGTTTAGGTCCCCACCCCCTGCATTTT. This codes for CASSLGPHPLHF.

The chain is built from TRBV4-3 and TRBJ1-5; tentative D call: TRBD1 (5 bases). CDR1 LGHNA and CDR2 YSLEER come from the germline V gene. Trimming stripped 4 bases from V and 1 base from J, with 17 bases between. CDR3 size: 17 residues. CDR3 protein: CASSPSDTARSNQPQHF. The CDR3, as DNA: TGCGCCAGCAGCCCATCGGACACAGCTCGGAGCAATCAGCCCCAGCATTTT.

The chain is built from TRBV20-1 and TRBJ1-5; D unresolved. Germline V CDR1 and CDR2: DFQATT, SNEGSKA (reference sequence). V was clipped by 5 bases and J by 5 bases, with 13 bases between them. The CDR3 is made up of 13 amino acids. DNA of the CDR3: TGCAGTGCTGCCGACATGGGTGATCAGCCCCAGCATTTT. Protein sequence: CSAADMGDQPQHF.

This clonotype was detected many times. The chain is built from TRBV20-1 and TRBJ2-1; D gene unclear. V lost 5 bases to trimming and J lost 0 bases, with 14 bases between them. Germline V lookup: CDR1 DFQATT, CDR2 SNEGSKA (reference sequence). The CDR3 runs to 15 residues. The CDR3 region is CSAGDPSLSYNEQFF. The CDR3 DNA reads as TGCAGTGCTGGGGATCCGTCCCTCTCCTACAATGAGCAGTTCTTC.

The rearrangement joins TRBV20-1 to TRBJ2-1; possibly TRBD2 for D (5 bases). Trimming took off 3 bases at V and 0 bases at J, with 21 bases between the two ends. This CDR3 is 18 amino acids long. Germline V gene sequence: CDR1 DFQATT, CDR2 SNEGSKA (reference sequence). CDR3 bases: TGCAGTGCTAGGTCCATAGCCCCGTCACGGGGCTCCTACAATGAGCAGTTCTTC. This sequence encodes CSARSIAPSRGSYNEQFF.

With respect to this clonotype: The junction and the germline gene differ at one end; a read error may be behind it. The chain links TRBV6-1 to TRBJ2-6, with TRBD1 as a possible D gene (6 bases). The CDR3 spans 15 residues. From germline, CDR1 is MNHNS and CDR2 SASEGT. CDR3 DNA sequence: TGTGTCAGCAGCTACAGGGCTACTGGGGCCAACGTCCTGACTTTC. It codes for CVSSYRATGANVLTF.

The rearrangement joins TRBV5-1 to TRBJ1-6, with D tentatively TRBD1 (5 bases). The CDR3 has 15 residues. Germline V lookup: CDR1 SGHRS, CDR2 YFSETQ. The V gene lost 4 bases and the J gene lost 3 bases, with 11 bases spanning the gap. The CDR3: CASSEYDSYNSPLHF. CDR3 DNA: TGCGCCAGCAGCGAATATGACAGCTATAATTCACCCCTCCACTTT.

The chain employs TRBV14 and TRBJ2-3; D is unclear. Per the germline V gene, CDR1 is SGHDN and CDR2 is FVKESK. There are 14 residues in the CDR3. V was pared by 3 bases and J by 0 bases, with 7 bases between. CDR3 nucleotide sequence: TGTGCCAGCAGCCACGGGTGGAGCACAGATACGCAGTATTTT. This codes for CASSHGWSTDTQYF.

This chain uses TRBV5-1 with TRBJ2-5; 7 bases agree with TRBD1. Germline lookup yields CDR1 SGHRS and CDR2 YFSETQ. CDR3 length: 14 amino acids. The V gene end was trimmed by 2 bases and the J gene end by 2 bases; junction bases not matched to a gene: 3. CDR3 amino acids: CASSFPGQQETQYF. CDR3 DNA sequence: TGCGCCAGCAGCTTCCCGGGACAGCAAGAGACCCAGTACTTC.

The genes are TRBV5-1 and TRBJ2-7, with 10 bases matching TRBD2. The V gene end was trimmed by 2 bases and the J gene end by 7 bases; junction bases not matched to a gene: 9. Germline loops: CDR1 SGHRS, CDR2 YFSETQ. The CDR3 consists of 15 residues. CDR3 amino acids: CASSFSGGVGNEQYF. In DNA, the CDR3 is TGCGCCAGCAGCTTCAGCGGGGGGGTCGGCAATGAGCAGTACTTC. The complete variable domain, with remaining parts taken from reference TRBV5-1 and TRBJ2-7, reads KAGVTQTPRYLIKTRGQQVTLSCSPISGHRSVSWYQQTPGQGLQFLFEYFSETQRNKGNFPGRFSGRQFSNSRSEMNVSTLELGDSALYLCASSFSGGVGNEQYFGPGTRLTVT.

This clonotype was seen only a few times. V and J are TRBV5-8 and TRBJ1-2; D is perhaps TRBD1 (5 bases). V shed 2 bases and J shed 4 bases, with 15 bases lying between them. This CDR3 contains 15 residues. Germline CDR1 is SGHTS and CDR2 is YDEGEE. CDR3 in amino acids: CASSFGGGFGYGYTF. Written as DNA, the CDR3 is TGTGCCAGCAGCTTCGGCGGGGGTTTTGGCTATGGCTACACCTTC.

This clonotype was seen only a few times. The gene calls are TRBV27 and TRBJ2-1; 13 nucleotides line up with TRBD2. Germline assignment: CDR1 MNHEY and CDR2 SMNVEV (reference sequence). The CDR3 has 19 amino acids. V lost 3 bases, J lost 8 bases, and 16 bases stayed unmatched. CDR3 sequence: CASSFPGGTSGGAVDEQFF. The CDR3 DNA is TGTGCCAGCAGTTTCCCAGGGGGCACTAGCGGGGGGGCTGTAGATGAGCAGTTCTTC.

The chain is built from TRBV20-1 and TRBJ2-1; D ambiguous. This CDR3 is built from 14 residues. Per the germline V gene, CDR1 is DFQATT and CDR2 is SNEGSKA (reference sequence). V was clipped by 6 bases and J by 5 bases, with 17 bases between them. The CDR3 coding sequence is TGCAGTGCGAAGGGATACCTGCGCCACAATGAGCAGTTCTTC. It is translated as CSAKGYLRHNEQFF.

The sample holds a few counts of this clonotype. The chain has TRBV29-1 and TRBJ1-4, with 8 bases that match TRBD1. There are 15 residues in the CDR3. The germline V gene has CDR1 SQVTM and CDR2 ANQGSEA. The J segment lost 7 bases and the V segment lost 5 bases, leaving 12 bases of the junction unmatched. The CDR3 here is CSVLIPTGVGEKLFF. The DNA of the CDR3 is TGCAGCGTTCTCATCCCGACAGGGGTGGGTGAAAAACTGTTTTTT.